This T cell receptor (beta chain) was sequenced for a study of radiotherapy plus CTLA-4 blockade in lung cancer. This CDR3 is built from 14 residues. Germline CDR1 and CDR2: SGHKS and YYEKEE (reference sequence). Trimming removed 4 bases from V and 2 bases from J, with 12 bases in between. General study results and limits: Best predicting response, reportedly, were early blood T cell clone dynamics, with interferon-beta.

Only in-frame clones appear in the TCRdb table, and some are missing; sequencing was by immunoSEQ multiplex PCR. The table has 60,000 or so clones, about 80% seen once. A note on this clone: Its matching antigen is unknown.

The chain couples TRBV5-5 to TRBJ1-2; TRBD1 is a possible D gene (6 bases). Sequenced here: peripheral blood, sampled from a patient treated with radiotherapy plus ipilimumab. The sequence came from a human donor with non-small cell lung cancer who had a partial response to radiotherapy plus ipilimumab. The CDR3 DNA reads TGTGCCAGCAGCGGAGAAACAGGGAACTATGGCTACACCTTC. This encodes CASSGETGNYGYTF.